These 19 T cell receptor beta chains were sequenced from one sample in a study of blood T cell repertoires in COVID-19. Sequencing used immunoSEQ multiplex PCR; TCRdb keeps in-frame clones, though not all of them. The sample carries about 170,000 clones, around 80% recorded once. Sequencing input: PBMCs or T cells enriched from blood (not recorded which). These receptors came from a woman between 65 and 79 years old in a cohort exposed to, infected with or recovered from COVID-19 (not recorded which).

This chain joins TRBV28 and TRBJ1-5; weak D call: TRBD1 (5 bases). V shed 5 bases and J shed 6 bases, with 8 bases lying between them. Germline CDR1 MDHEN, CDR2 SYDVKM. The CDR3 length is 12 residues. For the CDR3, the DNA is TGTGCCAGCAGTGGGACTCTTCAGCCCCAGCATTTT. Its translation is CASSGTLQPQHF.

V is TRBV28 and J is TRBJ2-1; 9 positions match TRBD1. Trimming cost V 6 bases and J 6 bases; bases outside gene matches: 9. This CDR3 contains 15 residues. Germline V gives CDR1 MDHEN, CDR2 SYDVKM. CDR3 nucleotides: TGTGCCAGCAGCCCCCCGGGACAGGGATCCAATGAGCAGTTCTTC. It codes for CASSPPGQGSNEQFF.

The chain combines TRBV9 with TRBJ2-2; TRBD1 is a possible D gene (5 bases). This CDR3 contains 14 residues. The germline CDR1 and CDR2 sequences are SGDLS and YYNGEE. The germline V and J ends were trimmed by 2 bases and 3 bases, with 8 bases remaining between them. As DNA, the CDR3 is TGTGCCAGCAGCGTGTTCAGGGACACCGGGGAGCTGTTTTTT. This codes for CASSVFRDTGELFF. Combining the CDR3 with reference TRBV9 and TRBJ2-2 gives the whole variable domain DSGVTQTPKHLITATGQRVTLRCSPRSGDLSVYWYQQSLDQGLQFLIQYYNGEERAKGNILERFSAQQFPDLHSELNLSSLELGDSALYFCASSVFRDTGELFFGEGSRLTVL.

This chain joins TRBV6-5 and TRBJ2-7; 7 bases match TRBD2. Looked up from germline, CDR1 is MNHEY and CDR2 is SVGAGI. The CDR3 is 15 amino acids. V shed 4 bases, J shed 5 bases, and the junction held 11 bases outside the gene matches. The CDR3 bases are TGTGCCAGCAGTTCCCTAGGTGGGAGGGTGAACGAGCAGTACTTC. Protein sequence: CASSSLGGRVNEQYF.

The chain has TRBV6-5 and TRBJ2-7; TRBD1 agrees at 9 bases. This CDR3 contains 13 residues. V lost 6 bases to trimming and J lost 3 bases; unmatched junction nucleotides: 3. Germline CDR1 is MNHEY and CDR2 is SVGAGI. The CDR3 protein is CASRQGAGYEQYF. The CDR3 DNA follows: TGTGCCAGCAGACAGGGGGCAGGCTACGAGCAGTACTTC.

The V call is TRBV5-1, the J call TRBJ2-7; perhaps TRBD1 as D (6 bases). Trimming took off 2 bases at V and 6 bases at J, with 12 bases between the two ends. The CDR3 consists of 13 residues. The germline V gene has CDR1 SGHRS and CDR2 YFSETQ. The CDR3 reads CASSLNRDVEQYF. The CDR3 coding sequence is TGCGCCAGCAGCTTAAACAGGGATGTCGAGCAGTACTTC.

This clone was observed a single time. This rearrangement joins TRBV6-5 to TRBJ1-1, with no clear D. Germline V gene sequence: CDR1 MNHEY, CDR2 SVGAGI. V was shortened by 2 bases and J by 1 base, with 8 bases between the two germline ends. The CDR3 contains 14 residues. CDR3 DNA sequence: TGTGCCAGCAGTTACGCGGGAGAGAACACTGAAGCTTTCTTT. Residues: CASSYAGENTEAFF.

The CDR3 sequence is CATLGLPPADTQYF. The CDR3 DNA is TGTGCCACCCTAGGACTTCCCCCAGCAGATACGCAGTATTTT. This chain uses TRBV27 with TRBJ2-3; maybe TRBD2 (5 bases). Trimming pared 10 bases from V and 4 bases from J, leaving 18 bases between. CDR3 size: 14 residues. CDR1 is MNHEY and CDR2 is SMNVEV in the germline V gene (reference sequence).

The chain couples TRBV6-5 to TRBJ1-5; D uncertain. This CDR3 is built from 15 residues. CDR1 and CDR2 (germline): MNHEY, SVGAGI. V gave up 0 bases and J gave up 9 bases, with 15 bases separating them. This chain's CDR3 is CASSYSTPRVWPQHF. CDR3 nucleotides: TGTGCCAGCAGTTACTCGACACCCCGAGTCTGGCCCCAGCATTTT.

The gene calls are TRBV3-1 (or the pseudogene TRBV3-2) and TRBJ2-2; D uncertain. The germline V gene encodes CDR1 LGHDT and CDR2 YNNKEL (reference sequence). V shed 4 bases and J shed 1 base, with 4 bases lying between them. The CDR3 length is 13 residues. The CDR3 protein is CASSLWNTGELFF. In nucleotides, the CDR3 is TGTGCCAGCAGCCTCTGGAACACCGGGGAGCTGTTTTTT.

This clone has a handful of counts. The chain is built from TRBV3-1 (or the pseudogene TRBV3-2) and TRBJ1-4, with D unclear. The V end was cut by 2 bases, the J end by 2 bases, with 12 bases between. The CDR3 length is 16 residues. CDR1 and CDR2 (germline): LGHDT, YNNKEL (reference sequence). CDR3: CASSQRSKRTNEKLFF. As DNA, the CDR3 is TGTGCCAGCAGCCAACGTAGTAAGAGGACTAATGAAAAACTGTTTTTT.

The V call is TRBV11-3, the J call TRBJ2-7, with TRBD1 as a possible D gene (5 bases). This CDR3 has 14 residues. The germline gives CDR1 SGHNT, CDR2 YENEEA. V lost 8 bases and J 1 base, leaving 15 bases between the germline ends. For the CDR3, the DNA is TGTGCCAGCTCAAAGGGGCGGATATCCTACGAGCAGTACTTC. Its protein is CASSKGRISYEQYF.

J is TRBJ2-3 and V is TRBV5-4; 7 nucleotides match TRBD1. This CDR3 contains 14 residues. Germline V gene lookup returns CDR1 SGHNT and CDR2 YYREEE (reference sequence). V trimming: 2 bases; J trimming: 4 bases; junction bases outside the gene matches: 4. This CDR3 is CASSLEQGSDTQYF. The CDR3, as DNA: TGTGCCAGCAGCTTAGAACAGGGGTCAGATACGCAGTATTTT.

The rearrangement links TRBV5-1 to TRBJ2-7; TRBD1 matches at 9 bases. In germline, CDR1 is SGHRS, CDR2 YFSETQ. The CDR3 spans 15 residues. Trimming at V came to 0 bases and at J to 3 bases, leaving 4 bases not matched to a gene. The CDR3: CASSLVRTGVYEQYF. DNA of the CDR3: TGCGCCAGCAGCTTGGTTAGGACAGGGGTCTACGAGCAGTACTTC.

The chain joins TRBV6-5 to TRBJ1-4, with 8 bases matching TRBD1. Germline values: CDR1 MNHEY, CDR2 SVGAGI. This CDR3 is 14 amino acids long. Germline trimming cut 5 bases from V and 6 bases from J; bases unmatched to any gene: 5. CDR3 protein: CASSRTGQDEKLFF. The CDR3 DNA is TGTGCCAGCAGTCGGACAGGGCAGGATGAAAAACTGTTTTTT.

The V gene is TRBV9, the J gene TRBJ2-1; tentatively, D is TRBD2 (5 bases). The CDR3 covers 15 residues. Germline CDR1 and CDR2: SGDLS and YYNGEE. V shed 0 bases and J shed 3 bases, with 10 bases lying between them. CDR3 protein: CASSVDSGLYNEQFF. DNA for the CDR3: TGTGCCAGCAGCGTAGACAGCGGACTCTACAATGAGCAGTTCTTC.

The genes are TRBV27 and TRBJ1-5, with 12 bases identical to TRBD1. Germline CDR1 MNHEY, CDR2 SMNVEV (reference sequence). With 4 bases clipped from V and 7 bases from J, the junction kept 8 bases outside the gene matches. This CDR3 has 16 amino acids. This CDR3 is CASSSSPGTGGQPQHF. CDR3 nucleotide sequence: TGTGCCAGCAGTTCGTCCCCCGGGACAGGGGGCCAGCCCCAGCATTTT.

The J gene is TRBJ1-5, the V gene TRBV27, with D tentatively TRBD1 (6 bases). Germline CDR1 and CDR2: MNHEY and SMNVEV (reference sequence). CDR3 size: 16 residues. V shed 4 bases and J shed 5 bases, with 18 bases lying between them. The CDR3 spells CASSSRGQLGDQPQHF. CDR3 sequence (DNA): TGTGCCAGCAGTTCCCGCGGACAGTTGGGAGATCAGCCCCAGCATTTT.

The rearrangement joins TRBV7-9 to TRBJ1-2, with D possibly matching TRBD1 (5 bases). This CDR3 has 15 residues. Germline V gene data show CDR1 as SEHNR and CDR2 as FQNEAQ (reference sequence). Trimming cost V 3 bases and J 8 bases, with 19 bases left between them. The CDR3 DNA follows: TGTGCCAGCAGCTTTGCGCAGGGATTCCGTAGCGGCTACACCTTC. It encodes CASSFAQGFRSGYTF.